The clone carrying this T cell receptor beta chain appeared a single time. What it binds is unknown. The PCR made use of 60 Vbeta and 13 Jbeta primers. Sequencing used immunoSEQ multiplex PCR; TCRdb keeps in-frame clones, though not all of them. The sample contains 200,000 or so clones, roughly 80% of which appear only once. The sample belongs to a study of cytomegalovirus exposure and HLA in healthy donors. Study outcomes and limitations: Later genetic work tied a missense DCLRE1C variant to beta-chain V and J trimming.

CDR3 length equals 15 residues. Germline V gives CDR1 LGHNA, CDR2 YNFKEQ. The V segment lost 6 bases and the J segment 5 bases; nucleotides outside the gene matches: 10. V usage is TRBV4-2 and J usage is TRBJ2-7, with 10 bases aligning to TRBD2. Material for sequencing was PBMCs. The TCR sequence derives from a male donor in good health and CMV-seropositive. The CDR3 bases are TGTGCCAGCAGTGAATCTAGCGGGAGTAGGGACGAGCAGTACTTC. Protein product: CASSESSGSRDEQYF.